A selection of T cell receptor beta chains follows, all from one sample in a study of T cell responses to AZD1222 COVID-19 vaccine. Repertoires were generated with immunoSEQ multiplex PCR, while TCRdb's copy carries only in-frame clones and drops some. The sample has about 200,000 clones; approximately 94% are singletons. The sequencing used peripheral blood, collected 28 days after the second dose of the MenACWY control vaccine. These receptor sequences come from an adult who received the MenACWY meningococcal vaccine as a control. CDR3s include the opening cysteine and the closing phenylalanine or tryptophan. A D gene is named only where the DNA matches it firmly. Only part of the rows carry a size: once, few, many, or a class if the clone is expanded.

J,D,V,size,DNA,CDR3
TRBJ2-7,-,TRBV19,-,TGTGCCAGTAGTATAGGTGGCAGGGGAGTTAGCGGAGAGCAGTACTTC,CASSIGGRGVSGEQYF
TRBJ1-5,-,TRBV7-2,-,TGTGCCAGCAGCTTAGTTTGGGGGGCTGACCAGCCCCAGCATTTT,CASSLVWGADQPQHF
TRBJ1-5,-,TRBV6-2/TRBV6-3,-,TGTGCCAGCAGTTACTCGAGTGAGCAGCCCCAGCATTTT,CASSYSSEQPQHF
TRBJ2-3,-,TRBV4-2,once,TGTGCCAGCAGCCAAGATTCCTCGGGAGCTAGCACAGATACGCAGTATTTT,CASSQDSSGASTDTQYF
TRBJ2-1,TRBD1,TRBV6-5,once,TGTGCCACCTCTCCGGGACAGATTTTCAATGAGCAGTTCTTC,CATSPGQIFNEQFF
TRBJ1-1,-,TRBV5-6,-,TGTGCCAGCAGCGGGGCGGGGAAGACTGAAGCTTTCTTT,CASSGAGKTEAFF
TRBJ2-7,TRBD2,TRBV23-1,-,TGCGCCAGCAGTCAAGTCGGGAGGCTTATCTACGAGCAGTACTTC,CASSQVGRLIYEQYF
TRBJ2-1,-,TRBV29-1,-,TGCAGCGTTATCCTAGCAGACAATGAGCAGTTCTTC,CSVILADNEQFF
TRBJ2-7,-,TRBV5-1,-,TGCGCCAGCAGCTTGGCCGTAACAGCGATCTCCTACGAGCAGTACTTC,CASSLAVTAISYEQYF
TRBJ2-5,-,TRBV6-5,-,TGTGCCAGCAGACGGCAGGGGGGAGAGACCCAGTACTTC,CASRRQGGETQYF
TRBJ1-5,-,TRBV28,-,TGTGCCTGTGGCCCAGGGGCGAATCAGCCCCAGCATTTT,CACGPGANQPQHF
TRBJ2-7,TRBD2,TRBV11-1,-,TGTGCCAGCAGCTTAAGCGGGAGCTCCTACGAGCAGTACTTC,CASSLSGSSYEQYF
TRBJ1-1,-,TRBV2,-,TGTGCCAGCAGTGATTCGTCGGGGGGGGGCACTGAAGCTTTCTTT,CASSDSSGGGTEAFF
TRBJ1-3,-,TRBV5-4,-,TGTGCCAGCAGCTTTCCTTCAGGGATCTCTGGAAACACCATATATTTT,CASSFPSGISGNTIYF
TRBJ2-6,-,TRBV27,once,TGTGCCAGCAGTTTAGCCCCAGGGGTTGGGGCCAACGTCCTGACTTTC,CASSLAPGVGANVLTF
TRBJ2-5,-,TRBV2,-,TGTGCCAGCAGTGAATTTCTCGGGGCAGGCCAAGAGACCCAGTACTTC,CASSEFLGAGQETQYF
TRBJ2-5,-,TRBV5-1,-,TGCGCCAGCAGCTTGGCCGGAGAGACCCAGTACTTC,CASSLAGETQYF
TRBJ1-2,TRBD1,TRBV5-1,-,TGCGCCAGCAGCTTGGTCAGGGGGCGGACGAACGGTCGCTACACCTTC,CASSLVRGRTNGRYTF
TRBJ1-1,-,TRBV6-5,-,TGTGCCAGCAACCCTCCCGGGACCCAAGGAGCTGAAGCTTTCTTT,CASNPPGTQGAEAFF
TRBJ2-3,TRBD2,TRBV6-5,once,TGTGCCAGCAGTTGGGGACTAGCGAGGGAAGATACGCAGTATTTT,CASSWGLAREDTQYF
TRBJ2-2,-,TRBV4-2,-,TGTGCCAGCAGCCGAGTCGGTAACACCGGGGAGCTGTTTTTT,CASSRVGNTGELFF
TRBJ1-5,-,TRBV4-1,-,TGCGCCAGCAGCCAAGAAGTTTTGTTGATGGGCAATCAGCCCCAGCATTTT,CASSQEVLLMGNQPQHF
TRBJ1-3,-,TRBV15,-,TGTGCCACCAGCAGAGATCTGGGCTCTGGAAACACCATATATTTT,CATSRDLGSGNTIYF
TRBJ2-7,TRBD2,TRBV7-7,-,TGTGCTAGCAGCTTCGGAGCGGGAGGAACTTACGAGCAGTACTTC,CASSFGAGGTYEQYF
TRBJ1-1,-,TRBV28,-,TGTGCCAGCAGTTTGGGTCCGGGGAGTCTTGAAGCTTTCTTT,CASSLGPGSLEAFF
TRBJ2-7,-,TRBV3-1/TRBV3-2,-,TGTGCCAGCAGCCAAGATGCCCTCTACGAGCAGTACTTC,CASSQDALYEQYF
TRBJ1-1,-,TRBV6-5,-,TGTGCCAGCAGTTATCAGGGAGGGAACACTGAAGCTTTCTTT,CASSYQGGNTEAFF
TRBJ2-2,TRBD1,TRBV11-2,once,TGTGCCAGCAGTTTACAGGGGCGGCTGAGCACCGGGGAGCTGTTTTTT,CASSLQGRLSTGELFF
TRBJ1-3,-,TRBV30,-,TGTGCCTGGAGTGTACAGGGAGGGTCTGGAAACACCATATATTTT,CAWSVQGGSGNTIYF
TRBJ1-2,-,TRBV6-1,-,TGTGCCAGCAGTGAAGCCGTAGGCTATGGCTACACCTTC,CASSEAVGYGYTF